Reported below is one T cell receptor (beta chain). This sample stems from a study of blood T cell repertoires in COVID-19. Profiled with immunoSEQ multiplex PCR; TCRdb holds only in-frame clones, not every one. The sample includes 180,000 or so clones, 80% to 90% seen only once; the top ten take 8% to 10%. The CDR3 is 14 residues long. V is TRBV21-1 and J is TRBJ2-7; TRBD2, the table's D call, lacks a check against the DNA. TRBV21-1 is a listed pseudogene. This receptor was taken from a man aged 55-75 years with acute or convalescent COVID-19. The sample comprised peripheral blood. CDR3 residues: CARKNGLAGDEQYF. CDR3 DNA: TGTGCCAGAAAAAACGGGCTAGCGGGAGACGAGCAGTACTTC.